Listed below are T cell receptor beta chains from one sample, sequenced in a study of blood T cells in healthy people across ages. In TCRdb, the 5' RACE reads were re-called with MiXCR into one record per CDR3 protein. Of 650,000 to 700,000 distinct CDR3 sequences in the sample, about 30% were seen once. Sequencing was performed on blood. The receptors come from a woman older than 75 in good health. CDR3s include the opening cysteine and the closing phenylalanine or tryptophan. A D gene is named only where the DNA matches it firmly. Some rows mark clone size as missing; the rest say once, few, many or name a class of expanded clone.

clone_size	d_call	v_call	j_call	cdr3_aa	cdr3_nt
once	.	TRBV29-1	TRBJ2-7	CSVEGSGQIRCEQYF	TGCAGCGTAGAGGGTTCCGGACAGATACGCTGCGAGCAGTACTTC
.	.	TRBV5-1	TRBJ1-4	CASSLVAGPNEKLFF	TGCGCCAGCAGCTTGGTGGCAGGGCCTAATGAAAAACTGTTTTTT
many	TRBD2	TRBV20-1	TRBJ2-3	CSARDLRGGRWDTQYF	TGCAGTGCTAGAGATCTCCGCGGGGGACGGTGGGATACGCAGTATTTT
.	TRBD1	TRBV30	TRBJ1-2	CAWDNRRQGARGYTF	TGTGCCTGGGATAACCGAAGACAGGGGGCGCGAGGCTACACCTTC
few	TRBD2	TRBV2	TRBJ2-1	CASSERLRGAYGEQFF	TGTGCCAGCAGTGAAAGGTTGCGGGGGGCCTATGGTGAGCAGTTCTTC
few	TRBD1	TRBV19	TRBJ2-7	CASSIGQGRTYEQYF	TGTGCCAGTAGTATTGGACAGGGGCGAACCTACGAGCAGTACTTC
few	TRBD2	TRBV5-1	TRBJ2-1	CASSPGTSGGGNEQFF	TGCGCCAGCAGCCCCGGGACTAGCGGGGGGGGAAATGAGCAGTTCTTC
many	.	TRBV5-8	TRBJ1-2	CASSLALGETYGYTF	TGTGCCAGCAGCTTGGCCTTGGGGGAGACCTATGGCTACACCTTC
few	TRBD1	TRBV7-3	TRBJ1-1	CASSPRTGAEAFF	TGTGCCAGCAGCCCTAGGACAGGGGCTGAAGCTTTCTTT
.	TRBD1	TRBV24-1	TRBJ2-4	CATRDRTGGDIQYF	TGTGCCACCAGGGACCGAACAGGGGGCGACATTCAGTACTTC
few	.	TRBV29-1	TRBJ2-7	CSVEDRGFLNEQYF	TGCAGCGTTGAAGATAGGGGCTTCCTGAACGAGCAGTACTTC
.	.	TRBV2	TRBJ2-7	CASSRTSRYEQYF	TGTGCCAGCAGCCGGACCTCGAGGTACGAGCAGTACTTC
.	.	TRBV7-2	TRBJ2-5	CVGSIVPGGLGVGTQYF	TGTGTCGGCAGCATCGTCCCGGGGGGCCTAGGAGTAGGGACCCAGTACTTC
many	.	TRBV7-2	TRBJ2-5	CASSFGQLETQYF	TGTGCCAGCAGCTTCGGACAGCTAGAGACCCAGTACTTC
many	.	TRBV20-1	TRBJ1-5	CSARDSNQPQHF	TGCAGTGCTAGAGATAGCAATCAGCCCCAGCATTTT
.	TRBD1	TRBV27	TRBJ2-3	CASSFQGEITDTQYF	TGTGCCAGCAGTTTTCAGGGGGAAATCACAGATACGCAGTATTTT
.	TRBD2	TRBV20-1	TRBJ2-5	CSARDRFRLAGGRQETQYF	TGCAGTGCTAGAGATAGGTTTCGACTGGCGGGGGGGAGGCAAGAGACCCAGTACTTC
many	TRBD2	TRBV27	TRBJ2-3	CASTGLAGVRGTQYF	TGTGCCAGCACTGGACTAGCGGGGGTTAGGGGTACGCAGTATTTT
many	.	TRBV12-3/TRBV12-4	TRBJ1-2	CASSLYGLLNYGYTF	TGTGCCAGCAGTTTGTACGGCCTTTTAAACTATGGCTACACCTTC
once	.	TRBV28	TRBJ2-1	CASSRRTEGYNEQFF	TGTGCCAGCAGTCGAAGAACAGAGGGCTACAATGAGCAGTTCTTC